The 26 T cell receptor beta chains presented below share a single source sample, sequenced in a study of control samples from healthy donors and cancer patients. The assay was immunoSEQ multiplex PCR, and TCRdb's table has in-frame clones only and misses some. The top ten hold roughly 10% of the sample, which has 45,000 or so clones, approximately 89% seen once. The sequenced sample was PBMCs. The receptors were sampled from a woman aged 55-69 years with lung cancer.

This clone was observed a single time. The chain has TRBV6-4 and TRBJ2-1; 7 bases map to TRBD2. Germline-derived CDR1 and CDR2 are MRHNA and SNTAGT. There are 13 residues in the CDR3. With V trimmed by 0 bases and J by 8 bases, 1 base remained unmatched. As DNA, the CDR3 is TGTGCCAGCAGTGACTCTAGCGGGTATGAGCAGTTCTTC. Translating gives CASSDSSGYEQFF.

The rearrangement joins TRBV5-6 to TRBJ1-1; no reliable D call. Trimming left V 1 base short and J 10 bases short, with 11 bases between. Germline V gene sequence: CDR1 SGHDT, CDR2 YYEEEE. The CDR3 extends over 12 amino acids. The CDR3 reads CASSLNERGAFF. DNA for the CDR3: TGTGCCAGCAGCTTGAATGAGCGGGGAGCTTTCTTT.

This chain links TRBV27 with TRBJ1-1; 11 bases fit TRBD1. J lost 6 bases, V lost 5 bases, and 11 bases had no gene match. The V gene's germline CDR1 is MNHEY and CDR2 SMNVEV (reference sequence). CDR3 length: 16 residues. In DNA, the CDR3 is TGTGCCAGCAGTAGTTGGACAGGGGGCGGAGAACCTGAAGCTTTCTTT. Its protein product is CASSSWTGGGEPEAFF.

This chain joins TRBV28 and TRBJ2-4; 8 nucleotides match TRBD1. Trimming cost V 4 bases and J 0 bases; bases outside gene matches: 11. The CDR3 loop spans 18 amino acids. CDR1 is MDHEN, CDR2 SYDVKM, per germline. The CDR3 nucleotides are TGTGCCAGCAGTTCAAGACACAGGGGGAAGAGAGCCAAAAACATTCAGTACTTC. Its translation is CASSSRHRGKRAKNIQYF. Filled out from reference TRBV28 and TRBJ2-4, the complete variable domain reads DVKVTQSSRYLVKRTGEKVFLECVQDMDHENMFWYRQDPGLGLRLIYFSYDVKMKEKGDIPEGYSVSREKKERFSLILESASTNQTSMYLCASSSRHRGKRAKNIQYFGAGTRLSVL.

This clone was detected a few times. The chain combines TRBV27 with TRBJ2-7, with D maybe TRBD1 (6 bases). CDR1 is MNHEY and CDR2 is SMNVEV in the germline V gene (reference sequence). Between the trimmed V and J ends, which lost 8 bases and 2 bases, there was a span of 13 bases. This CDR3 region has 13 residues. The CDR3 sequence: CASQAGTTYEQYF. The CDR3, as DNA: TGTGCCAGCCAGGCAGGGACAACCTACGAGCAGTACTTC.

This chain connects TRBV30 to TRBJ2-4, with 8 bases that match TRBD2. With V trimmed by 4 bases and J by 1 base, 6 bases remained unmatched. The CDR3 covers 15 residues. Germline V gene lookup returns CDR1 GTSNPN and CDR2 SVGIG (reference sequence). The CDR3 DNA reads as TGTGCCTGGACCGGGAGGGGGGCGGCCAAAAACATTCAGTACTTC. Protein sequence: CAWTGRGAAKNIQYF.

The V call is TRBV28, the J call TRBJ1-6; D may be TRBD1 (5 bases). The CDR3 has 16 amino acids. V was cut by 5 bases and J by 3 bases, with 14 bases left in between. From germline, CDR1 is MDHEN and CDR2 SYDVKM. CDR3 bases: TGTGCCAGCAGTGGACAAGACCTACTCTATAATTCACCCCTCCACTTT. It is translated as CASSGQDLLYNSPLHF.

This chain links TRBV4-1 with TRBJ2-1; TRBD1 or TRBD2 may be the D gene (7 bases each). Trimming pared 6 bases from V and 5 bases from J, leaving 20 bases between. The CDR3 is 16 amino acids. CDR1 is MGHRA and CDR2 is YSYEKL in the germline V gene. CDR3 amino acids: CASSHPQGGMDNEQFF. CDR3 nucleotide sequence: TGCGCCAGCAGTCATCCTCAGGGGGGGATGGACAATGAGCAGTTCTTC.

This sequence joins TRBV6-6 and TRBJ2-3, with D unresolved. Germline CDR1 is MNHNY and CDR2 is SVGAGI (reference sequence). The CDR3 spans 13 residues. The V gene lost 8 bases and the J gene lost 0 bases, with 9 bases spanning the gap. Here the CDR3 DNA reads TGTGCCAGCTGGGGTCCTAGCACAGATACGCAGTATTTT. This sequence encodes CASWGPSTDTQYF.

This clone was observed a few times. This sequence joins TRBV29-1 and TRBJ1-1; 7 bases are shared with TRBD1. J lost 1 base, V lost 4 bases, and 3 bases had no gene match. The CDR3 totals 13 residues. The germline CDR1 and CDR2 sequences are SQVTM and ANQGSEA. The CDR3 loop reads CSVARGKNTEAFF. As DNA, the CDR3 is TGCAGCGTTGCCAGGGGGAAGAACACTGAAGCTTTCTTT.

This chain uses TRBV18 with TRBJ2-7, with no clear D. V was clipped by 6 bases and J by 1 base, with 10 bases between them. The CDR3 extends over 13 amino acids. Germline CDR1 is KGHSH and CDR2 is LQKENI. The CDR3 here is CASSAGLSYEQYF. DNA of the CDR3: TGTGCCAGCTCGGCAGGCCTTTCCTACGAGCAGTACTTC.

This sequence joins TRBV7-9 and TRBJ2-2, with TRBD2 matching over 7 bases. The junction had 12 bases not matched to a gene; V was cut back by 8 bases and J by 3 bases. CDR1 is SEHNR, CDR2 FQNEAQ, per germline (reference sequence). CDR3 length: 16 amino acids. The CDR3 region is CASFPSHRGDTGELFF. CDR3 nucleotides: TGTGCCAGCTTCCCGTCTCATCGGGGGGACACCGGGGAGCTGTTTTTT.

V usage is TRBV3-1 (or the pseudogene TRBV3-2) and J usage is TRBJ2-2; 9 nucleotides agree with TRBD2. In germline, CDR1 is LGHDT, CDR2 YNNKEL (reference sequence). This CDR3 has 16 amino acids. The J segment lost 5 bases and the V segment lost 2 bases, leaving 6 bases of the junction unmatched. CDR3 nucleotides: TGTGCCAGCAGCCAAAATAGCGGGAGTTTAACCGGGGAGCTGTTTTTT. Its translation is CASSQNSGSLTGELFF.

The V gene is TRBV11-2, the J gene TRBJ2-7; D remains ambiguous. Trimming removed 5 bases at V and 7 bases at J, with 9 bases between. Germline CDR1 SGHAT, CDR2 FQNNGV. The CDR3 length is 11 residues. This chain's CDR3 is CASSLRSEQYF. The CDR3 nucleotides read TGTGCCAGCAGCCTTCGGTCTGAGCAGTACTTC.

V gene TRBV9 combines with J gene TRBJ2-7, with D possibly called TRBD1 or TRBD2 (6 bases each). Germline V gives CDR1 SGDLS, CDR2 YYNGEE. The CDR3 sequence is 14 residues long. V lost 3 bases and J lost 0, with 10 bases in between. The CDR3 DNA follows: TGTGCCAGCAGCGCCGGGGGCGCCTCCTACGAGCAGTACTTC. It is translated as CASSAGGASYEQYF. Full variable domain (remainder filled in from reference TRBV9 and TRBJ2-7): DSGVTQTPKHLITATGQRVTLRCSPRSGDLSVYWYQQSLDQGLQFLIQYYNGEERAKGNILERFSAQQFPDLHSELNLSSLELGDSALYFCASSAGGASYEQYFGPGTRLTVT.

V usage is TRBV27 and J usage is TRBJ1-6, with TRBD1 matching over 7 bases. Trimming cost V 3 bases and J 8 bases; bases outside gene matches: 10. The germline CDR1 and CDR2 sequences are MNHEY and SMNVEV (reference sequence). This CDR3 region has 16 residues. The CDR3 protein is CASSLDNRGLHSPLHF. Written as DNA, the CDR3 is TGTGCCAGCAGTTTGGATAATAGGGGGCTACATTCACCCCTCCACTTT.

This chain joins TRBV7-6 and TRBJ2-5, with unresolved D. Germline loops: CDR1 SGHVS, CDR2 FNYEAQ. Trimming stripped 0 bases from V and 5 bases from J, with 10 bases between. This CDR3 comprises 14 residues. The CDR3: CASSLAAYGETQYF. In DNA, the CDR3 is TGTGCCAGCAGCTTAGCTGCGTACGGGGAGACCCAGTACTTC.

The V and J genes are TRBV3-1 (or the pseudogene TRBV3-2) and TRBJ2-3; D unresolved. Trimming took 1 base from V and 6 from J, leaving 14 bases between them. Germline CDR1 and CDR2: LGHDT and YNNKEL (reference sequence). CDR3 length: 15 amino acids. DNA for the CDR3: TGTGCCAGCAGCCAAGGTCGAACCTGGGCGGATACGCAGTATTTT. Protein sequence: CASSQGRTWADTQYF.

This clone was seen a single time. The gene calls are TRBV11-3 and TRBJ1-1, with D possibly matching TRBD1 (5 bases). V was shortened by 1 base and J by 3 bases, with 21 bases between the two germline ends. The CDR3 is 18 residues long. From germline, CDR1 is SGHNT and CDR2 YENEEA. The CDR3 reads CASSLVGDWGKWDTEAFF. The CDR3 DNA sequence: TGTGCCAGCAGCTTAGTGGGGGATTGGGGCAAATGGGACACTGAAGCTTTCTTT.

V is TRBV6-5 and J is TRBJ1-1; 7 positions match TRBD1. J gave up 0 bases and V 7 bases, and 5 bases lay outside the gene matches. The CDR3 is 14 amino acids. CDR1 MNHEY and CDR2 SVGAGI come from the germline V gene. The CDR3 sequence: CASTQTGVNTEAFF. CDR3 nucleotide sequence: TGTGCCAGCACCCAAACAGGGGTGAACACTGAAGCTTTCTTT.

The genes are TRBV28 and TRBJ2-1; tentatively, D is TRBD2 (5 bases). V was clipped by 8 bases and J by 3 bases, with 17 bases between them. This CDR3 comprises 15 residues. Germline CDR1 and CDR2: MDHEN and SYDVKM. CDR3 region: CASPPPGGYYNEQFF. The CDR3 DNA sequence: TGTGCCAGCCCTCCCCCCGGCGGGTACTACAATGAGCAGTTCTTC.

The V call is TRBV5-1, the J call TRBJ2-1; 7 positions match TRBD2. After removal of 0 bases from V and 4 bases from J, the junction contained 7 bases not matched to a gene. Germline V CDR1 and CDR2: SGHRS, YFSETQ. The CDR3 contains 16 residues. The CDR3 DNA reads TGCGCCAGCAGCTTGGGTCTAGCGGACCAATACAATGAGCAGTTCTTC. The encoded protein is CASSLGLADQYNEQFF.

The J gene is TRBJ1-1, the V gene TRBV27, with D perhaps TRBD1 (5 bases). In germline, CDR1 is MNHEY, CDR2 SMNVEV (reference sequence). V was pared by 6 bases and J by 4 bases, with 18 bases between. This CDR3 has 15 residues. This CDR3 reads CASRTLLQGGTEAFF. In DNA form, the CDR3 reads TGTGCCAGCAGGACGCTTCTCCAGGGCGGCACTGAAGCTTTCTTT.

The CDR3 protein is CASSPITGELFF. The CDR3 region has the DNA TGTGCCAGCAGCCCGATTACCGGGGAGCTGTTTTTT. The chain couples TRBV7-2 to TRBJ2-2; D ambiguous. This CDR3 contains 12 residues. V was cut by 5 bases and J by 5 bases, with 6 bases left in between. Germline CDR1 reads SGHTA; CDR2 reads FQGNSA.

The chain employs TRBV11-2 and TRBJ2-7; 7 bases are shared with TRBD1. Germline V gene sequence: CDR1 SGHAT, CDR2 FQNNGV. The ends lost 6 bases at V and 5 bases at J; junction bases unmatched: 7. The CDR3 spans 13 residues. CDR3 in DNA: TGTGCCAGCAGTCGGGACAGATCCCACGAGCAGTACTTC. Its protein product is CASSRDRSHEQYF.

The chain's CDR3 is CASSPQVGQGDQPQHF. The CDR3 nucleotides read TGTGCCAGCAGCCCTCAAGTGGGGCAGGGCGATCAGCCCCAGCATTTT. V is TRBV4-2 and J is TRBJ1-5; weak D call: TRBD1 (5 bases). The V gene lost 4 bases and the J gene lost 5 bases, with 18 bases spanning the gap. The CDR3 contains 16 residues. Per the germline V gene, CDR1 is LGHNA and CDR2 is YNFKEQ.